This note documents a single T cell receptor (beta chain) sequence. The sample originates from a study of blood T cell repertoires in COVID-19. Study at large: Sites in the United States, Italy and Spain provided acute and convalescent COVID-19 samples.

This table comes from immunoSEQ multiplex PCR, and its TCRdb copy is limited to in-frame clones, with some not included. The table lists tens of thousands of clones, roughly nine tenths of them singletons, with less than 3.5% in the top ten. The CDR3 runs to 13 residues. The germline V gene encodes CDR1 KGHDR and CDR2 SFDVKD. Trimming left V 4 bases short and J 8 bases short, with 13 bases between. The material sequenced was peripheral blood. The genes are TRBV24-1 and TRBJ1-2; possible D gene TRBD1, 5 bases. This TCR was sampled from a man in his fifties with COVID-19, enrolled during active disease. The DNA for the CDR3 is TGTGCCACCAGTGACCCTGCCGGGGGGGGCTACACCTTC. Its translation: CATSDPAGGGYTF.